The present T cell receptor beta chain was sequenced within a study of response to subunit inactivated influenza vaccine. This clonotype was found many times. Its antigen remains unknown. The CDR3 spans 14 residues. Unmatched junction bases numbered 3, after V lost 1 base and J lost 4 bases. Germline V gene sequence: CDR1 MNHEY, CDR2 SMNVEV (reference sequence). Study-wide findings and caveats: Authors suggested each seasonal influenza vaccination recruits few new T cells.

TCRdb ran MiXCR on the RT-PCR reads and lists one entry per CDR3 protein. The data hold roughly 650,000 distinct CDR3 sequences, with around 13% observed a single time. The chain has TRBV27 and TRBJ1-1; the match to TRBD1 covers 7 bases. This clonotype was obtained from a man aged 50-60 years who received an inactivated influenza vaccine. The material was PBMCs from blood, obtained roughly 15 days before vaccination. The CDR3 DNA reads TGTGCCAGCAGTTTATACAGGGGAGGCACTGAAGCTTTCTTT. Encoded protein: CASSLYRGGTEAFF.